The T cell receptor (beta chain) described here comes from a study of cytomegalovirus exposure and HLA in healthy donors. Trimming took 7 bases from V and 3 from J; bases not matched to a gene: 5. CDR3 length: 15 residues. Germline V CDR1 and CDR2: MNHEY, SMNVEV (reference sequence). The primer mix had 60 Vbeta and 13 Jbeta primers. TCRdb's copy holds only in-frame clones and misses some; the assay was immunoSEQ multiplex PCR. In the table there are fewer than 130,000 clones, 60% to 75% of which are singletons. Sequenced material: PBMCs. The TCR sequence derives from a man aged 40-55 years in good health and CMV-seropositive. J is TRBJ2-1 and V is TRBV27; 11 bases align to TRBD2. This CDR3 reads CASTTGTSGYNEQFF. In nucleotides, the CDR3 is TGTGCCAGCACTACCGGGACTAGCGGCTACAATGAGCAGTTCTTC.